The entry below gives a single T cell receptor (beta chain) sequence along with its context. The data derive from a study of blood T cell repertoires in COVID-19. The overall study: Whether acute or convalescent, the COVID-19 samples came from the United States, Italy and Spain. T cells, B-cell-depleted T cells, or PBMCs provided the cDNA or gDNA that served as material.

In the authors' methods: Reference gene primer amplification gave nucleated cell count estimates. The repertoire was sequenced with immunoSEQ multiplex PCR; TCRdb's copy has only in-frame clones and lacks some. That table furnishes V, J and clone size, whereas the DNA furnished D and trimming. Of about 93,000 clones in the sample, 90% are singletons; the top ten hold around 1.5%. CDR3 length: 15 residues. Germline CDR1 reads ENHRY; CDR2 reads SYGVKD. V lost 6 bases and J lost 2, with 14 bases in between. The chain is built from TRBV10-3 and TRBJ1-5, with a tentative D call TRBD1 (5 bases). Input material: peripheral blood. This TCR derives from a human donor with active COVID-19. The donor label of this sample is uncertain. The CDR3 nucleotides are TGTGCCATCAGCGAAAACGTACAGGGCAATCAGCCCCAGCATTTT. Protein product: CAISENVQGNQPQHF.